This T cell receptor (beta chain) was sequenced during a study of TIL therapy for anti-PD-1-resistant metastatic lung cancer. Study-wide background: Tumors had a median PD-L1 proportion score of approximately 6%. General study points: Infused TIL clonotypes partially replaced the baseline blood repertoire, then decayed over months. Treatment-naive, never-smoker and oncogene-addicted patients were overrepresented in this highly selected cohort.

Sequencing used immunoSEQ v3. The protocol was immunoSEQ multiplex PCR, while the TCRdb copy is restricted to in-frame clones and leaves out a portion. The data hold under 60,000 clones, with around 86% observed a single time. Time point reported: pre-treatment sample, taken before nivolumab and TIL therapy. Enrollment ran from 2017 to January 2020. Germline CDR1 is LGHDT and CDR2 is YNNKEL (reference sequence). This CDR3 is 14 amino acids long. V shed 4 bases and J 3 bases; nucleotides not matched to a gene: 3. In regard to this clone: Antigen: not known.

The specimen comprised blood, sampled at baseline. The TCR originated in a person aged 30 to 80 with non-small cell lung cancer. The rearrangement uses TRBV3-1 (or the pseudogene TRBV3-2) and TRBJ2-3; 8 bases match TRBD1. CDR3 amino acids: CASSRQGRTDTQYF. In nucleotides, the CDR3 is TGTGCCAGCAGCCGACAGGGGAGGACAGATACGCAGTATTTT.